The clone carrying this T cell receptor (beta chain) was seen ten or more times. The germline CDR1 and CDR2 sequences are LNHNV and YYDKDF (reference sequence). The V gene end was trimmed by 5 bases and the J gene end by 7 bases; junction bases not matched to a gene: 11. CDR3 size: 16 residues. These data belong to a study of Graves' ophthalmopathy and Graves' hyperthyroidism. RNA transcripts yielded amplified TCR beta CDR3 regions. The library came from an HTBI-primed first-round RT-PCR and a second-round multiplex PCR. TCRdb reanalysed the multiplex PCR reads using MiXCR and keeps one entry per CDR3 protein. The table includes 240,000 or so distinct CDR3 sequences, around 45% detected once.

The specimen was peripheral blood. The chain has TRBV15 and TRBJ2-5, with TRBD1 matching 12 bases. The sequence was collected from an adult man with Graves' ophthalmopathy. CDR3 in amino acids: CATSESGDRGRGTQYF. DNA for the CDR3: TGTGCCACCAGCGAATCCGGGGACAGGGGGCGAGGGACCCAGTACTTC.